This TCR beta chain was identified in a study of T cells in Graves' hyperthyroidism and ophthalmopathy. Trimming stripped 3 bases from V and 0 bases from J, with 8 bases between. Germline V CDR1 and CDR2: MNHEY, SMNVEV (reference sequence). CDR3 size: 15 residues. It was RNA transcripts that yielded the amplified TCR beta CDR3 regions. The primer set for the first-round RT-PCR of the TCR CDR3 was HTBI. TCRdb reanalysed the multiplex PCR reads using MiXCR and keeps one entry per CDR3 protein. The table lists 130,000 to 150,000 distinct CDR3 sequences, around 20% of them singletons. This clonotype was counted at least ten times.

Specimen: blood. This TCR came from a woman between 45 and 65 years old with Graves' hyperthyroidism that later progressed to Graves' ophthalmopathy. The chain couples TRBV27 to TRBJ2-2; no firm D call. DNA for the CDR3: TGTGCCAGCAGTTTTCAACAGCCGAACACCGGGGAGCTGTTTTTT. It translates to CASSFQQPNTGELFF.